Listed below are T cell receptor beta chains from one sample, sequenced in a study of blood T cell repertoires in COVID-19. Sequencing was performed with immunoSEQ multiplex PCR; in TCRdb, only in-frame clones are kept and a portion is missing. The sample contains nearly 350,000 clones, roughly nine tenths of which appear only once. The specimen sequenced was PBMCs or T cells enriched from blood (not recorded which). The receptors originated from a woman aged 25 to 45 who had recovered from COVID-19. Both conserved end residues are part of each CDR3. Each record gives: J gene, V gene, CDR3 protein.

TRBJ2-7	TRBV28	CASTPTGEAYEQYF
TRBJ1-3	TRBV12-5	CASGLPLPTGQDGNTIYF
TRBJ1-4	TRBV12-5	CASGLAGQNNEKLFF
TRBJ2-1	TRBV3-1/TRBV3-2	CASSHRQDNEQFF
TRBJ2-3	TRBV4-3	CASSQDSGGDTQYF
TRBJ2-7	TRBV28	CASSPSGTRDYEQYF
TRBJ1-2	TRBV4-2	CASSQGGQVDGYTF
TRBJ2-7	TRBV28	CASRRRDEQYF
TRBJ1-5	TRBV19	CASSIDLTGGLQPQHF
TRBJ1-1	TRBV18	CASSPSEGGVNTEAFF
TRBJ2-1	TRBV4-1	CASSQPLVRNEQFF
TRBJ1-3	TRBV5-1	CASSWGERGAGNTIYF
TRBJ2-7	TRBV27	CASSVREGYEQYF
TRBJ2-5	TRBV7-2	CASSLTFSETQYF
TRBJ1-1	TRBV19	CASSILWGGARVNTEAFF
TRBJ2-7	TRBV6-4	CASSVTGGEGGEQYF
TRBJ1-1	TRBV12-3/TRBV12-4	CASRSQRGTEAFF
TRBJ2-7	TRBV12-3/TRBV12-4	CASSLRQAYEQYF
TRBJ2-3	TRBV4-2	CASTGQVRAGGATDTQYF
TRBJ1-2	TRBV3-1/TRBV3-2	CASSQALLGGDGYTF